The TCR beta chain under discussion was sequenced for a study of OX40 agonist ivuxolimab in advanced cancers. Study details: At 0.01 to 10 mg/kg, ivuxolimab was administered intravenously to patients every 2 weeks. Checkpoint inhibitors had been given previously to 35% to 50% of patients.

This clone was found a few times. Its target is not known. Study-wide results and caveats: CD8+ T cells (on average) carried more expanded clones than CD4+ T cells. Patients who responded partially at 0.1-3.0 mg/kg showed clonal expansion ranking among the lowest.

Sequencing was performed with immunoSEQ multiplex PCR; in TCRdb, only in-frame clones are kept and a portion is missing. The sample includes about 80,000 clones, about 93% of them seen just once. V was pared by 3 bases and J by 4 bases, with 12 bases between. The germline V gene encodes CDR1 SGHTA and CDR2 FQGNSA. The CDR3 is made up of 14 amino acids. The J gene is TRBJ1-1, the V gene TRBV7-2; maybe TRBD1 (5 bases). This TCR came from an adult with an advanced solid tumor such as melanoma, head and neck, liver or kidney cancer. This material consisted of CD4+ or CD8+ T cells sorted from blood, taken in a trial of the OX40 agonist ivuxolimab. The CDR3 DNA reads TGTGCCAGCAGCTTCTTAGGGGAGGGCACTGAAGCTTTCTTT. This translates into CASSFLGEGTEAFF.